Described below is a single T cell receptor beta chain sequence and its context. Its antigen remains unknown. The germline V and J ends were trimmed by 7 bases and 2 bases, with 15 bases remaining between them. Germline CDR1 and CDR2: MNHEY and SVGAGI. The CDR3 has 15 amino acids. This specimen comes from a study of T cell repertoires in cytomegalovirus infection. On the study more broadly: It was recently identified HLA-C-restricted and well-studied HLA-B-restricted CMV epitopes that the study used. It can be stated that public TCR beta signatures indicated CMV infection as well as a matching HLA type. Findings and limits, study-wide: Totalled public TCR beta family frequency picked out people who carried CMV plus the relevant HLA. It was HLA-C-restricted CMV-specific TCR beta clonotypes that dominated the response ex vivo.

A single record per CDR3 protein comes from TCRdb applying MiXCR to the reads. The sample carries roughly 990,000 distinct CDR3 sequences, less than 40% recorded once. The sample was cultured CD8+ T cells from PBMCs, taken from culture after CMV antigen stimulation. This clonotype was obtained from a human donor in good health (CMV status not recorded). Some clones in this sample may be carry-over from other donors' samples. The V and J genes are TRBV6-5 and TRBJ2-1; either TRBD1 or TRBD2 may supply D (5 bases each). The chain's CDR3 is CASNPRGIPYNEQFF. In DNA form, the CDR3 reads TGTGCCAGCAACCCGAGGGGTATCCCCTACAATGAGCAGTTCTTC.